This TCR beta chain was sequenced for a study of Graves' ophthalmopathy and Graves' hyperthyroidism. CDR1 is SEHNR and CDR2 is FQNEAQ in the germline V gene (reference sequence). V was trimmed by 4 bases and J by 4 bases, leaving 10 bases between them. The CDR3 totals 13 residues. Physicians reached a diagnosis by relying on clinical symptoms, serum thyroxine, TRAb, thyroid ultrasound and orbital computed tomography. The authors amplified TCR beta CDR3 regions from RNA transcripts. An opening RT-PCR round employed HTBI primers and preceded a second-round multiplex PCR. Each CDR3 protein gets one entry after TCRdb re-called the multiplex PCR reads with MiXCR. The data contain 1 million to 1.3 million distinct CDR3 sequences, less than 45% of them singletons.

Sequencing was done on a sample of peripheral blood or thyroid tissue (not recorded which). The chain joins TRBV7-9 to TRBJ2-5; D remains unclear. The sequence was obtained from an adult man with Graves' hyperthyroidism. In DNA, the CDR3 is TGTGCCAGCAGCTATGGTGCAGGAGAGACCCAGTACTTC. Its protein is CASSYGAGETQYF. The full variable domain, completed using reference TRBV7-9 and TRBJ2-5, is DTGVSQNPRHKITKRGQNVTFRCDPISEHNRLYWYRQTLGQGPEFLTYFQNEAQLEKSRLLSDRFSAERPKGSFSTLEIQRTEQGDSAMYLCASSYGAGETQYFGPGTRLLVL.